The present TCR beta chain was sequenced within a study of T cells in Graves' hyperthyroidism and ophthalmopathy. TCR beta CDR3 regions were amplified from RNA. The HTBI primer set drove a first-round RT-PCR of the TCR CDR3. TCRdb re-derived calls from the multiplex PCR reads in MiXCR, one entry per CDR3 protein. The sample holds hundreds of thousands of distinct CDR3 sequences, roughly 20% seen once. CDR1 is MNHEY, CDR2 SVGAGI, per germline. Trimming took off 2 bases at V and 3 bases at J, with 23 bases between the two ends. This CDR3 is 18 amino acids long. This sample holds PBMCs from roughly 10 ml fresh peripheral blood. A note on this clonotype: A much more abundant neighbour one base away suggests this may be a read error.

This chain connects TRBV6-5 to TRBJ2-7, with TRBD1 as a possible D gene (11 bases). This clonotype was sampled from a young man with Graves' ophthalmopathy. Sequencing used blood. This CDR3 is CASSYRDRGASGSYEQYF. The DNA for the CDR3 is TGTGCCAGCAGTTACCGGGACAGGGGGGCTAGCGGGAGCTACGAGCAGTACTTC.